One sample yielded the 7 T cell receptor beta chains listed below, sequenced in a study of T cell changes during pregnancy in multiple sclerosis. TCRdb keeps only in-frame clones here, not all; method: immunoSEQ multiplex PCR. Here the sample spans more than 35,000 clones, 80% to 95% being singletons. Sequenced material: CD8+ T cells from peripheral blood mononuclear cells, taken after pregnancy. The receptors here all came from a female donor with multiple sclerosis, enrolled in a pregnancy study.

This clone appeared once. The chain's CDR3 is CASRSDRAGANVLTF. CDR3 coding DNA: TGTGCCAGCAGGTCGGACAGGGCTGGGGCCAACGTCCTGACTTTC. The chain combines TRBV2 with TRBJ2-6, with 8 positions matching TRBD1. This CDR3 has 15 residues. Germline trimming cut 6 bases from V and 2 bases from J; bases unmatched to any gene: 3. Germline V CDR1 and CDR2: SNHLY, FYNNEI. Using reference TRBV2 and TRBJ2-6 for the parts outside the CDR3, the full variable domain is EPEVTQTPSHQVTQMGQEVILRCVPISNHLYFYWYRQILGQKVEFLVSFYNNEISEKSEIFDDQFSVERPDGSNFTLKIRSTKLEDSAMYFCASRSDRAGANVLTFGAGSRLTVL.

The J gene is TRBJ2-7, the V gene TRBV6-5; a weak D match, TRBD2 (5 bases). The CDR3 covers 12 residues. CDR1 MNHEY and CDR2 SVGAGI come from the germline V gene. V was pared by 6 bases and J by 3 bases, with 9 bases between. CDR3 in DNA: TGTGCCAGCAGCTCGGGAAACTACGAGCAGTACTTC. Amino acid sequence: CASSSGNYEQYF.

The J gene is TRBJ1-2, the V gene TRBV10-2, with D hard to call. The length of the CDR3 is 15 residues. Per germline, CDR1 WSHSY and CDR2 SAAADI. Trimming shortened V by 0 bases and J by 4 bases, and 12 bases separated the two germline ends. DNA of the CDR3: TGCGCCAGCAGTGAGTCGCGGGGATTCGGCTATGGCTACACCTTC. Protein sequence: CASSESRGFGYGYTF.

The rearrangement links TRBV7-2 to TRBJ2-1; D call uncertain. V dropped 5 bases and J dropped 8 bases, with 10 bases sitting between them. This CDR3 is built from 12 residues. CDR1 is SGHTA, CDR2 FQGNSA, per germline. The CDR3 nucleotides read TGTGCCAGCAGCCCGCTATTCGATGAGCAGTTCTTC. This gives the protein CASSPLFDEQFF.

The V and J genes are TRBV7-8 and TRBJ2-7; 12 bases are a match to TRBD2. The CDR3 spans 16 residues. The J segment lost 8 bases and the V segment lost 5 bases, leaving 13 bases of the junction unmatched. Germline CDR1 SGHVS, CDR2 FQNEAQ. CDR3 sequence (DNA): TGTGCCAGCAGCAACCGGACTAGCGGGGAGGCGACGAAGCAGTACTTC. The encoded protein is CASSNRTSGEATKQYF.

The chain links TRBV5-1 to TRBJ2-1, with D tentatively TRBD1 (6 bases). CDR3 length: 17 residues. V was shortened by 0 bases and J by 6 bases, with 19 bases between the two germline ends. The germline V gene encodes CDR1 SGHRS and CDR2 YFSETQ. This CDR3 reads CASSLALGQGPSNEQFF. CDR3 DNA sequence: TGCGCCAGCAGCTTGGCCTTGGGGCAGGGGCCCTCCAATGAGCAGTTCTTC.

As concerns this clone: The sample carries other DNA sequences with the same CDR3. The chain combines TRBV5-1 with TRBJ2-7; perhaps TRBD2 as D (6 bases). The CDR3 is 12 residues long. Trimming removed 6 bases from V and 4 bases from J, with 11 bases in between. Germline V gives CDR1 SGHRS, CDR2 YFSETQ. The CDR3 protein is CASTPGGYEQYF. CDR3 nucleotide sequence: TGCGCCAGCACCCCCGGAGGGTACGAGCAGTACTTC.